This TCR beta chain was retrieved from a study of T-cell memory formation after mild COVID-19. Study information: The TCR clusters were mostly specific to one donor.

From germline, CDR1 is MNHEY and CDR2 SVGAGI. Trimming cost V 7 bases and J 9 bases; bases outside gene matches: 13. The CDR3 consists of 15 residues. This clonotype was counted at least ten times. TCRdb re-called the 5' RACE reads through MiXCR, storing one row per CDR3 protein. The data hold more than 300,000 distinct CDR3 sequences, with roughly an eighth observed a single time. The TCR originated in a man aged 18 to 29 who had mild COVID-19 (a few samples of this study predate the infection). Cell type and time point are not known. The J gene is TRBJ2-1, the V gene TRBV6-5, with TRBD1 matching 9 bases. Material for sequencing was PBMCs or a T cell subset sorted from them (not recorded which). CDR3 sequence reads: CASTSRPTGGSEQFF. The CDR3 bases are TGTGCCAGCACTTCCCGCCCGACAGGGGGTTCTGAGCAGTTCTTC.